This T cell receptor beta chain was observed in a study of cytomegalovirus exposure and HLA in healthy donors. Whole-study results and caveats: Earlier analysis found most TCR beta V segments productive about 87% or about 30% of the time.

PCR employed 60 Vbeta and 13 Jbeta primers. The protocol was immunoSEQ multiplex PCR, while the TCRdb copy is restricted to in-frame clones and leaves out a portion. The sample holds more than 90,000 clones, 65% to 80% seen once. On this clone: Its cognate antigen is unknown.

V dropped 6 bases and J dropped 0 bases, with 15 bases sitting between them. The CDR3 totals 16 residues. CDR1 and CDR2 (germline): MDHEN, SYDVKM. The chain employs TRBV28 and TRBJ2-4, with D possibly matching TRBD2 (6 bases). Sequenced: PBMCs. This receptor was identified in a man in his forties or fifties in good health and CMV-seropositive. CDR3 in amino acids: CASSSIGGIAKNIQYF. The CDR3 DNA is TGTGCCAGCAGCAGCATTGGGGGGATAGCCAAAAACATTCAGTACTTC.